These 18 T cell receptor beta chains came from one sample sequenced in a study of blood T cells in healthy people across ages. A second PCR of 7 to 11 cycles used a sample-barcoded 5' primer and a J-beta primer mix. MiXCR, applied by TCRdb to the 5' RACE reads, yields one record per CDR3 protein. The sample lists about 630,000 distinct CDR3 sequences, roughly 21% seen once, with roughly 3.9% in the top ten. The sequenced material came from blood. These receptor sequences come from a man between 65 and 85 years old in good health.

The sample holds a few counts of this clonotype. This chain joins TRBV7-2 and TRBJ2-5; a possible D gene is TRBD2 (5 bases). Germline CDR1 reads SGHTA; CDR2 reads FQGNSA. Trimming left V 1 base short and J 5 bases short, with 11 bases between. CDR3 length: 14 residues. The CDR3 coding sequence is TGTGCCAGCAGCTTAGTTATGGGCGGGGAGACCCAGTACTTC. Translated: CASSLVMGGETQYF.

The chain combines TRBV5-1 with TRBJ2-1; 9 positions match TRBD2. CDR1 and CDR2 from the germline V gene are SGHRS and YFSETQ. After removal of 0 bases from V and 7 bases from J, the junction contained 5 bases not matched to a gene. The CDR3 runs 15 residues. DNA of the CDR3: TGCGCCAGCAGCTTGGCTTCTAGCGGGAAGAATGAGCAGTTCTTC. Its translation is CASSLASSGKNEQFF. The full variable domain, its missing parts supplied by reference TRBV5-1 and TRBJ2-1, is KAGVTQTPRYLIKTRGQQVTLSCSPISGHRSVSWYQQTPGQGLQFLFEYFSETQRNKGNFPGRFSGRQFSNSRSEMNVSTLELGDSALYLCASSLASSGKNEQFFGPGTRLTVL.

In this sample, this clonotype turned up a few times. CDR3: CASNDRAGSTEAFF. The CDR3 DNA is TGTGCCAGCAACGACAGGGCGGGTTCCACTGAAGCTTTCTTT. The gene calls are TRBV6-2 or TRBV6-3 and TRBJ1-1; 7 positions match TRBD1. Per the germline V gene, CDR1 is MNHEY and CDR2 is SVGEGT. The CDR3 totals 14 residues. J lost 4 bases, V lost 7 bases, and 9 bases had no gene match.

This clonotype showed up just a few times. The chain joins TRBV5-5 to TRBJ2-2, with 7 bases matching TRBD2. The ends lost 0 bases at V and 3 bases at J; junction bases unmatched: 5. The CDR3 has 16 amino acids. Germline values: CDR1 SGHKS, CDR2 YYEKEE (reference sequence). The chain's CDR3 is CASSLEGGSYTGELFF. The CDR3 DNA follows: TGTGCCAGCAGCTTGGAAGGCGGGAGTTACACCGGGGAGCTGTTTTTT.

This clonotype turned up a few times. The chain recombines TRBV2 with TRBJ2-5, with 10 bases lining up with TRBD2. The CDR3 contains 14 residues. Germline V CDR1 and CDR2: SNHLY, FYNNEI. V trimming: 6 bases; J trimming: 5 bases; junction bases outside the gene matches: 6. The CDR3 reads CASRKLAGWETQYF. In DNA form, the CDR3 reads TGTGCCAGCAGGAAACTAGCGGGATGGGAGACCCAGTACTTC.

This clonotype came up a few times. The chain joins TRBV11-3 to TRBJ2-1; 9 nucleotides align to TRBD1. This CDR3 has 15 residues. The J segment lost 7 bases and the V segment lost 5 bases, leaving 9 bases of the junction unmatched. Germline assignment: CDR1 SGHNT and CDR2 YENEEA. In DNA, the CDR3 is TGTGCCAGCAGCCTCCGGGACAGGGTTCCGAATGAGCAGTTCTTC. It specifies CASSLRDRVPNEQFF.

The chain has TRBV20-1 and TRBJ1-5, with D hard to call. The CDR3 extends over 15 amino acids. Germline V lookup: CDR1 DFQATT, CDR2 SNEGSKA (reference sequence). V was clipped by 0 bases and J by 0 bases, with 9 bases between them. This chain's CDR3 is CSARDLRHSNQPQHF. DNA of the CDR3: TGCAGTGCTAGAGATTTGAGACATAGCAATCAGCCCCAGCATTTT.

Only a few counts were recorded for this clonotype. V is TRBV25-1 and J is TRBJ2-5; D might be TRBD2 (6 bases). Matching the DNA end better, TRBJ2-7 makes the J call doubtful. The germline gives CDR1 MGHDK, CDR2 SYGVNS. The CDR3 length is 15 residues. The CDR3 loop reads CASSDPQEGSYEQYF. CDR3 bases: TGTGCCAGCAGTGACCCCCAGGAGGGCTCCTACGAGCAGTACTTC.

CDR3 DNA: TGTGCCAGCAGCTTGGATCCCCAGGGAAGAGATACGCAGTATTTT. Its protein product is CASSLDPQGRDTQYF. The rearrangement uses TRBV5-6 and TRBJ2-3; the D gene is possibly TRBD1 (5 bases). CDR1 SGHDT and CDR2 YYEEEE come from the germline V gene. This CDR3 contains 15 residues. The V gene lost 0 bases and the J gene lost 5 bases, with 13 bases spanning the gap.

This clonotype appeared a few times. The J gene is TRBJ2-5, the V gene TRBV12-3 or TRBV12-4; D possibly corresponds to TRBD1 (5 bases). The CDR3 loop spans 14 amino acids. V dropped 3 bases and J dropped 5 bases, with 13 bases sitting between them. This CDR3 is CASSFRAALETQYF. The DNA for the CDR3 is TGTGCCAGCAGTTTCAGGGCAGCTTTGGAGACCCAGTACTTC.

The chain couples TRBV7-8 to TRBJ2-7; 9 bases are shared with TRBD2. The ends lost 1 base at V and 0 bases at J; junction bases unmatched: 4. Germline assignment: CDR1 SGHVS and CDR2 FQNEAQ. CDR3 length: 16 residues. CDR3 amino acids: CASSLGGSGSSYEQYF. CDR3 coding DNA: TGTGCCAGCAGCTTAGGAGGTAGCGGGAGCTCCTACGAGCAGTACTTC.

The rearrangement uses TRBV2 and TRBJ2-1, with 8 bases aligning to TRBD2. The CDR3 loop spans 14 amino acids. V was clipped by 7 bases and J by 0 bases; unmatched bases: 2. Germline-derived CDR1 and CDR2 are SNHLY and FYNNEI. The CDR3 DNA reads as TGTGCCAGCAAGAGCGGGAGCTCCTACAATGAGCAGTTCTTC. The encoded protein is CASKSGSSYNEQFF.

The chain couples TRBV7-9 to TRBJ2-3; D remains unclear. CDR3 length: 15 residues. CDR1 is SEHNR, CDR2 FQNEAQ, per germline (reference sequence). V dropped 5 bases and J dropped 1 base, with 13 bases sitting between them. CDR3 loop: CASSPQTPRTDTQYF. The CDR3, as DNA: TGTGCCAGCAGCCCGCAGACCCCTCGCACAGATACGCAGTATTTT.

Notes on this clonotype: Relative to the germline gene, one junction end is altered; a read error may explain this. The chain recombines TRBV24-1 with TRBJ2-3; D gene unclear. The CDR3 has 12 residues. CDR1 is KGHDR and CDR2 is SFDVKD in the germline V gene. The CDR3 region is CATSAGRDTRYF. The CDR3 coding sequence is TGTGCCACCAGTGCCGGTAGGGATACGCGGTATTTT.

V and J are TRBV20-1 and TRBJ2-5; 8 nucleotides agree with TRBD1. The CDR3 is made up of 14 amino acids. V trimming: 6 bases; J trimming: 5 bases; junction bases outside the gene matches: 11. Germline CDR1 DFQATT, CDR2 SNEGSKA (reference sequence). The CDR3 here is CSAKDRGWVETQYF. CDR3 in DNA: TGCAGTGCAAAAGACAGGGGCTGGGTGGAGACCCAGTACTTC.

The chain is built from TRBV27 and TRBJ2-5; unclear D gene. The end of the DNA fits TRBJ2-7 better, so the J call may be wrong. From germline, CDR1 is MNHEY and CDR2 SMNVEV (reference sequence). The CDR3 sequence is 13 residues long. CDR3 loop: CASRAGISYEQYF. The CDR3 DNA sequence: TGTGCCAGCAGAGCTGGGATCTCCTACGAGCAGTACTTC.

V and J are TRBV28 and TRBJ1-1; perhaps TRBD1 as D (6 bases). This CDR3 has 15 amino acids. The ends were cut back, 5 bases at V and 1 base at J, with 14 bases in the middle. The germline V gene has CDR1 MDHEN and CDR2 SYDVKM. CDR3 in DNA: TGTGCCAGCAGTCGGCGACAGGTAGCGAACACTGAAGCTTTCTTT. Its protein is CASSRRQVANTEAFF.

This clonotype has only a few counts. CDR3 residues: CASSQEEPQWRADTQYF. The DNA of the CDR3 is TGCGCCAGCAGCCAAGAGGAACCACAGTGGCGGGCGGATACGCAGTATTTT. The rearrangement joins TRBV4-1 to TRBJ2-3; D perhaps matches TRBD2 (5 bases). The V end lost 0 bases, the J end lost 6 bases, and 19 bases lay between the germline ends. This CDR3 is built from 17 residues. Germline CDR1 and CDR2: MGHRA and YSYEKL.